This TCR beta chain derives from a study of T-cell memory formation after mild COVID-19. TCRdb called the 5' RACE reads again in MiXCR, with one record for every CDR3 protein. This sample has roughly 68,000 distinct CDR3 sequences, with 16% found just once. This CDR3 contains 20 residues. The receptor comes from an adult woman who had mild COVID-19 (a few samples of this study predate the infection). Cell type and time point are not known. Sequenced sample: PBMCs or a T cell subset sorted from them (not recorded which). The rearrangement uses TRBV21-1 and TRBJ2-1; TRBD2 reflects the table's D call only, with no check against the DNA. TRBV21-1 is labeled a pseudogene. This chain's CDR3 is CASSKPGLAGDHSSYNEQFF. DNA for the CDR3: TGTGCCAGCAGCAAACCGGGACTAGCGGGGGATCACAGCTCCTACAATGAGCAGTTCTTC.